Listed here is a single T cell receptor (beta chain). Germline-derived CDR1 and CDR2 are MNHEY and SVGEGT. The CDR3 contains 17 residues. The ends were cut back, 5 bases at V and 1 base at J, with 18 bases in the middle. Methods used by the authors: Amplification of reference gene primers was used by the study to estimate nucleated cell counts. Sequenced by immunoSEQ multiplex PCR; TCRdb stores in-frame clones only, minus some. From that table come the V and J calls and clone size; the DNA was used to work out D and trimming. The sample carries about 260,000 clones, about 89% recorded once. The source of the sample is a study of blood T cell repertoires in COVID-19. For the study at large: Samples of COVID-19 (acute and convalescent) were obtained from the United States, Italy and Spain. PBMCs, B-cell-depleted T cells, or T cells provided the cDNA or gDNA that made up the material.

This chain connects TRBV6-2 or TRBV6-3 to TRBJ1-5; D ambiguous. Material: peripheral blood. The receptor's source is a woman between 50 and 59 years old with acute or convalescent COVID-19. DNA of the CDR3: TGTGCCAGCAGTAACTTGGTGGCGGGTTTAAGCAATCAGCCCCAGCATTTT. It is translated as CASSNLVAGLSNQPQHF.